This T cell receptor (beta chain) was found in a study of blood T cell repertoires in COVID-19. Overall study context: Collection of acute and convalescent COVID-19 samples took place in the United States, Italy and Spain.

Per the original data handling: From reference gene primer amplification, estimates of nucleated cell counts were derived. Profiled with immunoSEQ multiplex PCR; TCRdb holds only in-frame clones, not every one. V and J calls and clone size are copied from that table; D and trimming were computed from the DNA. The repertoire holds roughly 300,000 clones, roughly 85% seen once, with around 4.4% in the top ten. Adults between roughly 18 and 95 years of age took part from some 25 US areas. V dropped 6 bases and J dropped 0 bases, with 12 bases sitting between them. The V gene's germline CDR1 is SNHLY and CDR2 FYNNEI. This CDR3 is built from 15 residues.

The specimen was PBMCs or T cells enriched from blood (not recorded which). The chain combines TRBV2 with TRBJ1-5, with D possibly being TRBD1 (6 bases). The clonotype was recovered from a woman aged 40 to 50 with acute COVID-19. The CDR3 nucleotides read TGTGCCAGCAGCGGGGACAACCATAGCAATCAGCCCCAGCATTTT. Its protein product is CASSGDNHSNQPQHF.